Listed below are T cell receptor beta chains from one sample, sequenced in a study of cytomegalovirus exposure and HLA in healthy donors. TCRdb's copy holds only in-frame clones and misses some; the assay was immunoSEQ multiplex PCR. The table has around 130,000 clones, 70% to 80% seen once. The sample consisted of PBMCs. The receptors derive from a man aged 50-59 years in good health and CMV-seronegative. Both conserved end residues are part of each CDR3. D genes are given only for firm matches. Clone size is given for some rows only: seen once, a few or many times, or a class if the clone is expanded.

CDR3: CASSQSRDLGEQFF
DNA: TGCGCCAGCAGCCAGTCCCGGGACTTGGGTGAGCAGTTCTTC
J: TRBJ2-1
D: .
V: TRBV4-3
size: once

CDR3: CASSRVTGGYNEQFF
DNA: TGTGCCAGCAGCCGGGTTACAGGGGGTTACAATGAGCAGTTCTTC
J: TRBJ2-1
D: TRBD1
V: TRBV7-2
size: once

CDR3: CASSPGLGSYEQYF
DNA: TGCGCCAGCAGCCCTGGACTAGGCTCCTACGAGCAGTACTTC
J: TRBJ2-7
D: TRBD2
V: TRBV5-1
size: .

CDR3: CASSPRSRAGGDTQYF
DNA: TGTGCCAGCAGCCCTAGGTCCCGGGCGGGAGGGGATACGCAGTATTTT
J: TRBJ2-3
D: TRBD2
V: TRBV9
size: .

CDR3: CASSILGETEAFF
DNA: TGCGCCAGCAGCATCTTAGGGGAAACTGAAGCTTTCTTT
J: TRBJ1-1
D: .
V: TRBV5-1
size: .

CDR3: CSVEVRIGNTIYF
DNA: TGCAGCGTTGAAGTCCGTATCGGAAACACCATATATTTT
J: TRBJ1-3
D: .
V: TRBV29-1
size: .

CDR3: CASSGAYEQYF
DNA: TGCGCCAGCAGTGGAGCGTACGAGCAGTACTTC
J: TRBJ2-7
D: .
V: TRBV10-2
size: .

CDR3: CASSQQGDYGYTF
DNA: TGTGCCAGCTCCCAACAGGGGGACTATGGCTACACCTTC
J: TRBJ1-2
D: TRBD1
V: TRBV18
size: .

CDR3: CASSPPSGGNNEQFF
DNA: TGTGCCAGCAGCCCCCCTAGCGGGGGAAACAATGAGCAGTTCTTC
J: TRBJ2-1
D: TRBD2
V: TRBV9
size: .

CDR3: CASSLRGFSTDTQYF
DNA: TGTGCCAGCAGTTTAAGGGGGTTCTCCACAGATACGCAGTATTTT
J: TRBJ2-3
D: .
V: TRBV27
size: .

CDR3: CASSLDIQETQYF
DNA: TGTGCCAGCAGCTTGGACATACAAGAGACCCAGTACTTC
J: TRBJ2-5
D: .
V: TRBV7-9
size: .

CDR3: CASSTYRVGVGELFF
DNA: TGTGCCAGCAGCACTTACAGGGTGGGGGTCGGGGAGCTGTTTTTT
J: TRBJ2-2
D: .
V: TRBV5-4
size: .

CDR3: CASSLGGLAYTGELFF
DNA: TGTGCCAGCAGCTTAGGGGGACTAGCGTACACCGGGGAGCTGTTTTTT
J: TRBJ2-2
D: TRBD2
V: TRBV28
size: .

CDR3: CASSLGLDNSPLHF
DNA: TGTGCCAGCAGTTTGGGGCTAGATAATTCACCCCTCCACTTT
J: TRBJ1-6
D: .
V: TRBV28
size: few

CDR3: CAIRGDTGYGYTF
DNA: TGTGCCATCAGGGGGGACACGGGCTATGGCTACACCTTC
J: TRBJ1-2
D: .
V: TRBV10-3
size: .

CDR3: CAWSEGGRETQYF
DNA: TGTGCCTGGAGTGAGGGAGGGCGAGAGACCCAGTACTTC
J: TRBJ2-5
D: TRBD2
V: TRBV30
size: .

CDR3: CASSPSPFRGRGDTEAFF
DNA: TGTGCCAGCAGCCCTAGCCCCTTCAGGGGGCGCGGGGACACTGAAGCTTTCTTT
J: TRBJ1-1
D: TRBD1
V: TRBV7-2
size: many

CDR3: CASSVQGRNEQFF
DNA: TGCGCCAGCAGTGTACAGGGTAGGAATGAGCAGTTCTTC
J: TRBJ2-1
D: .
V: TRBV10-2
size: .

CDR3: CASSSPGQGDYGYTF
DNA: TGTGCCAGCAGTTCCCCGGGACAGGGTGACTATGGCTACACCTTC
J: TRBJ1-2
D: TRBD1
V: TRBV27
size: .

CDR3: CASRSSPQETQYF
DNA: TGTGCCAGCCGCTCCAGTCCACAAGAGACCCAGTACTTC
J: TRBJ2-5
D: .
V: TRBV2
size: .

CDR3: CSVGGGGNTIYF
DNA: TGCAGCGTTGGGGGCGGTGGAAACACCATATATTTT
J: TRBJ1-3
D: .
V: TRBV29-1
size: .

CDR3: CASSSGLAGPNTGELFF
DNA: TGTGCCAGCAGTTCCGGACTAGCGGGACCGAACACCGGGGAGCTGTTTTTT
J: TRBJ2-2
D: TRBD2
V: TRBV7-2
size: .

CDR3: CASSLTSSGLEQYF
DNA: TGTGCCAGCAGTTTAACGTCTAGCGGTCTTGAGCAGTACTTC
J: TRBJ2-7
D: TRBD2
V: TRBV27
size: .

CDR3: CASSVGNPSTAAYNEQFF
DNA: TGTGCCAGCAGCGTAGGCAACCCCTCCACGGCGGCATACAATGAGCAGTTCTTC
J: TRBJ2-1
D: .
V: TRBV9
size: .

CDR3: CASSSRGGWGTDTQYF
DNA: TGTGCCAGCAGTTCCCGCGGGGGATGGGGCACAGATACGCAGTATTTT
J: TRBJ2-3
D: TRBD2
V: TRBV6-5
size: few

CDR3: CASSLTSGGNYGYTF
DNA: TGCGCCAGCAGCCTAACCTCCGGAGGAAACTATGGCTACACCTTC
J: TRBJ1-2
D: .
V: TRBV5-1
size: few

CDR3: CASSQDKVRVEAFF
DNA: TGCGCCAGCAGCCAAGATAAGGTCAGGGTTGAAGCTTTCTTT
J: TRBJ1-1
D: .
V: TRBV4-3
size: .

CDR3: CASSLIGQGALYEQYF
DNA: TGCGCCAGCAGCCTTATCGGACAGGGGGCTTTATACGAGCAGTACTTC
J: TRBJ2-7
D: TRBD1
V: TRBV4-1
size: .

CDR3: CASSPRGGTSAYEQYF
DNA: TGTGCCAGCAGCCCCCGGGGCGGGACTAGCGCCTACGAGCAGTACTTC
J: TRBJ2-7
D: TRBD2
V: TRBV5-4
size: .

CDR3: CASSPRQGTFYGYTF
DNA: TGTGCCAGCAGCCCACGACAGGGGACCTTCTATGGCTACACCTTC
J: TRBJ1-2
D: TRBD1
V: TRBV9
size: .

CDR3: CASSRTPGYTGELFF
DNA: TGTGCCAGCAGCCGGACACCCGGGTACACCGGGGAGCTGTTTTTT
J: TRBJ2-2
D: .
V: TRBV5-8
size: .

CDR3: CASRAGSGANVLTF
DNA: TGTGCCAGCCGCGCCGGGTCTGGGGCCAACGTCCTGACTTTC
J: TRBJ2-6
D: .
V: TRBV9
size: .

CDR3: CASSGRASGTDTQYF
DNA: TGCGCCAGCAGCGGAAGAGCTAGCGGCACAGATACGCAGTATTTT
J: TRBJ2-3
D: .
V: TRBV5-1
size: few

CDR3: CASSILGQGGPQHF
DNA: TGTGCCAGTAGTATTTTAGGACAGGGAGGGCCCCAGCATTTT
J: TRBJ1-5
D: TRBD1
V: TRBV19
size: .

CDR3: CASIVRLGLANEQFF
DNA: TGTGCCAGCATAGTTAGGCTAGGACTAGCAAATGAGCAGTTCTTC
J: TRBJ2-1
D: TRBD2
V: TRBV28
size: .

CDR3: CASSRGRIDQPQHF
DNA: TGTGCCAGCAGCCGGGGGAGAATCGATCAGCCCCAGCATTTT
J: TRBJ1-5
D: .
V: TRBV7-8
size: .

CDR3: CASSRSDRASYEQYF
DNA: TGTGCCAGCAGCCGGTCGGACAGGGCCTCCTACGAGCAGTACTTC
J: TRBJ2-7
D: TRBD1
V: TRBV7-8
size: few